This T cell receptor (beta chain) was obtained from a study of technical replicates of blood from several donors (TCRdb year 2017). Only one count was recorded for this clone. Its antigen is unknown. No quality values exist for individual bases; no much larger clone is one base distant. The library was obtained by the immunoSEQ multiplex PCR assay. TCRdb provides this immuneACCESS table in a form limited to in-frame rearrangements. Some clones are lacking; in checked studies, under half of them reflect an unresolved V gene, and why the rest are absent is not known. The sample table shows approximately 70,000 clones, and almost 98% are seen once. The ten largest make up roughly 0.2% of the sample. From the cysteine up to the phenylalanine, the CDR3 has a length of 13 residues. Only CDR3 DNA is held: 39 bases, read in frame from base 1. CDR1 SGDLS and CDR2 YYNGEE are derived from the germline V gene. V is cut by 0 bases and J by 6 bases, and the space between the germline ends is 10 bases.

Sequenced input: T cells isolated from PBMCs. Rearrangement joined TRBV9 to TRBJ2-7; D gene: possibly TRBD2, on 6 matching bases. The receptor's source is a human donor in good health. The CDR3 region reads CASSVATSTEQYF. In nucleotides, the sequence is TGTGCCAGCAGCGTAGCTACTAGCACCGAGCAGTACTTC.